The subject of this entry is one T cell receptor beta chain. The sample comes from a study of PD-1 blockade in classical Hodgkin lymphoma. Trimming removed 7 bases from V and 1 base from J, with 9 bases in between. This CDR3 comprises 13 residues. Germline loops: CDR1 SNHLY, CDR2 FYNNEI. Sequencing was performed with immunoSEQ multiplex PCR; in TCRdb, only in-frame clones are kept and a portion is missing. This sample has 40,000 or so clones, with 80% to 90% found just once. Every patient experienced relapse after autologous stem cell transplantation, and brentuximab vedotin exposure varied. The starting material was peripheral blood mononuclear cells (PBMCs), obtained at baseline. V and J are TRBV2 and TRBJ2-3; D not resolved. This clonotype originated in a human donor with classical Hodgkin lymphoma. CDR3 nucleotides: TGTGCCAGCACTAGATCTGGCACAGATACGCAGTATTTT. This codes for CASTRSGTDTQYF.